The clone carrying this TCR beta chain came up a few times. Antigen specificity is unknown. Via the markers CD45RO/CCR7/CD25/CD127/CD95/CD27, stem cell-like memory, regulatory, central memory and naive CD4+ cells were sorted. The data derive from a study of beta chain features in type 1 diabetes. Findings and caveats of the study: Shorter TCRB CDR3s, moderately but significantly so, marked every one of the four CD4+ subsets in Type 1 diabetes patients. Whether TCRB rearrangement is influenced by HLA type went unresolved here.

Germline loops: CDR1 MGHRA, CDR2 YSYEKL. The CDR3 loop spans 17 amino acids. V was pared by 3 bases and J by 2 bases, with 16 bases between. The investigators reverse transcribed all of the isolated RNA, so they sequenced expressed TCRB transcripts. Deep immunoSEQ sequencing covered naive, central memory and regulatory T cell samples. Data came from immunoSEQ multiplex PCR; TCRdb stores just in-frame clones and leaves some out. Of about 250,000 clones listed, 14% are singletons. The chain links TRBV4-1 to TRBJ2-2; a weak D match, TRBD2 (5 bases). The sequenced material came from naive CD4+ T cells from blood. The clonotype comes from a woman aged 40-49 years in good health. The CDR3 sequence: CASSHPRGFLNTGELFF. CDR3 coding DNA: TGCGCCAGCAGCCACCCGAGAGGGTTTCTAAACACCGGGGAGCTGTTTTTT.